This section outlines one TCR beta chain sequence together with its context. The data originate from a study of blood T cell repertoires in COVID-19. Study in general: T cells, B-cell-depleted T cells, or PBMCs provided the cDNA or gDNA that served as material.

With 6 bases clipped from V and 0 bases from J, the junction kept 4 bases outside the gene matches. CDR1 and CDR2 (germline): KGHDR, SFDVKD. The CDR3 runs to 14 residues. In the original workflow: Researchers report that nucleated cell counts were estimated from reference gene primer amplification. The data were produced by immunoSEQ multiplex PCR, yet TCRdb's version contains in-frame clones alone and is incomplete. The V and J calls and the clone size are those of that table, but D and trimming were determined from the DNA. The sample holds approximately 450,000 clones, around nine tenths seen once.

The sample was peripheral blood. V usage is TRBV24-1 and J usage is TRBJ2-7; 7 bases match TRBD1. The origin of this receptor is a woman under 40 with acute or convalescent COVID-19. CDR3 sequence: CATSTRDSSYEQYF. The DNA for the CDR3 is TGTGCCACCAGTACCCGGGACAGCTCCTACGAGCAGTACTTC.